Sequencing of this T cell receptor beta chain was carried out in a study of cytomegalovirus exposure and HLA in healthy donors. The V and J ends lost 6 bases and 7 bases, in that order; junction bases with no gene match: 11. The germline V gene encodes CDR1 SGHTA and CDR2 FQGNSA. This CDR3 comprises 15 residues. Regarding the study as a whole: Both high specificity and high sensitivity reportedly marked the classifier's diagnosis of cytomegalovirus status. Rare sequences made up most TCRs, while some public TCRs were found in many donors.

About this clone: Its antigen is currently unknown.

Assay: immunoSEQ multiplex PCR; the TCRdb copy retains only in-frame clones and omits some. The profile covers roughly 310,000 clones, with approximately 91% appearing a single time and roughly 0.96% taken by the ten largest. V usage is TRBV7-2 and J usage is TRBJ1-3, with 8 positions matching TRBD1. Sequenced: PBMCs. This TCR derives from a man in his thirties or forties in good health and CMV-seronegative. CDR3 in amino acids: CASRNAGGMGNTIYF. The CDR3 nucleotides are TGTGCCAGCAGGAACGCAGGGGGCATGGGCAACACCATATATTTT.